One sample yielded the 3 T cell receptor beta chains listed below, sequenced in a study of blood T cell repertoires in COVID-19. TCRdb keeps only in-frame clones here, not all; method: immunoSEQ multiplex PCR. Found here are 150,000 to 200,000 clones, more than 80% of them singletons; the top ten hold roughly 11%. Material: peripheral blood. Receptors originate from a human donor in a cohort sampled during active COVID-19.

V and J are TRBV5-4 and TRBJ2-7; tentative D call: TRBD2 (6 bases). This CDR3 has 15 amino acids. V lost 3 bases to trimming and J lost 6 bases, with 19 bases between them. The V gene's germline CDR1 is SGHNT and CDR2 YYREEE (reference sequence). In DNA, the CDR3 is TGTGCCAGCAGCTCGATGGGACTTAATAGTGGCGAGCAGTACTTC. The encoded protein is CASSSMGLNSGEQYF.

This rearrangement joins TRBV6-2 or TRBV6-3 to TRBJ1-4, with 8 bases identical to TRBD1. The CDR3 has 14 residues. Germline V gene lookup returns CDR1 MNHEY and CDR2 SVGEGT. The ends lost 4 bases at V and 8 bases at J; junction bases unmatched: 6. The CDR3 DNA reads TGTGCCAGCAGTTCAGACAGGGGACGAGAAAAACTGTTTTTT. This translates into CASSSDRGREKLFF.

The chain uses TRBV19 and TRBJ1-1; tentatively, D is TRBD1 (6 bases). CDR3 length: 12 amino acids. Germline CDR1 LNHDA, CDR2 SQIVND (reference sequence). Trimming shortened V by 6 bases and J by 6 bases, and 11 bases separated the two germline ends. CDR3 nucleotide sequence: TGTGCCAGTAGACAGGGTAATTCTGAAGCTTTCTTT. Amino acids: CASRQGNSEAFF.